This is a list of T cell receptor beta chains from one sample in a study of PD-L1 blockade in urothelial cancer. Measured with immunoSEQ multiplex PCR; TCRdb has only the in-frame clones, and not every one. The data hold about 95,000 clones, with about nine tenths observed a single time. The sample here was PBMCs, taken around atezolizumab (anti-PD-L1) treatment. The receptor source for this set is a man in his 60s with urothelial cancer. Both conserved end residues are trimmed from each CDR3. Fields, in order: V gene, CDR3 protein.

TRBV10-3	AISLAGSTDTQY
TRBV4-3	ASSQDQGDSYEQY
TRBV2	ASVREGLTDTQY
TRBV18	ASSPGVPGQGSTEAF
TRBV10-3	AISESTGGSNEQF
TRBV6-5	ASSDLTSNYEQY
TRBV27	ASRSLPYEQY
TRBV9	ASSVWEGGAETQY
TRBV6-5	ASSLDRVPYYEQY
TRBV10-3	AISEGRASNQPQH
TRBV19	ASSIGRLYGYT
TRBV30	AYPSGRDYGYT
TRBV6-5	ASMGGGGRDTEAF